This T cell receptor beta chain stems from a study of vaccination effects on CD4 cells after COVID-19. Concerning this clone: Its target is unknown.

In the ViraFEST assay, antigen-specific CD4+ clonotypes were identified by expansion after peptide-pool stimulation. Isolating CD4+ T cells followed less than 12 days of culture. Days 3 and 7 saw half the medium replaced with IL-2 medium. This CDR3 is built from 13 residues. Germline assignment: CDR1 DFQATT and CDR2 SNEGSKA (reference sequence). V was clipped by 3 bases and J by 6 bases, with 12 bases between them. Assay used: immunoSEQ multiplex PCR; TCRdb lists only in-frame clones, some missing. The sample lists some 79,000 clones, around four fifths occurring once. Study-level findings and limits: Infection-derived and vaccine-derived clones contracted markedly late after vaccination.

This clonotype was sampled from a human donor who received a COVID-19 vaccine. The sequencing used CD4+ T cells from PBMCs cultured with HCoV-229E spike peptides, collected before COVID-19 vaccination. The chain uses TRBV20-1 and TRBJ1-5; D uncertain. Here the CDR3 DNA reads TGCAGTGCTAGTTCCCCGTCGGGTCAGCCCCAGCATTTT. It encodes CSASSPSGQPQHF.